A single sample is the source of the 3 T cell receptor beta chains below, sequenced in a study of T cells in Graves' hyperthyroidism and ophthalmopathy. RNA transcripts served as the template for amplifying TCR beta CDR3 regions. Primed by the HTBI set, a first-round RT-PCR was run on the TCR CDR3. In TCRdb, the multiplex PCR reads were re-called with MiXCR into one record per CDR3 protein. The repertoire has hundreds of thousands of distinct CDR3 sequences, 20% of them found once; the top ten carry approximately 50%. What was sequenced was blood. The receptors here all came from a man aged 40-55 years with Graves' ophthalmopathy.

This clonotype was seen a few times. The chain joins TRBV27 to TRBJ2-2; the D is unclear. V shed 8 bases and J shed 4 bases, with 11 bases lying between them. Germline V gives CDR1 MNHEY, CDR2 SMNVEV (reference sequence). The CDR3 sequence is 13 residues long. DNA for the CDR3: TGTGCCAGCGGCCCTCGAGGCACCGGGGAGCTGTTTTTT. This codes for CASGPRGTGELFF.

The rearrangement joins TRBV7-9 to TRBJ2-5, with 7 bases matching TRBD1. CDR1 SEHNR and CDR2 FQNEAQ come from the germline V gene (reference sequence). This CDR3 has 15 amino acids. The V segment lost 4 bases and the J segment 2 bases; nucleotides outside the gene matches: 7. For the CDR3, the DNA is TGTGCCAGCAGCTCCGGGACAGTCGGACAAGAGACCCAGTACTTC. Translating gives CASSSGTVGQETQYF.

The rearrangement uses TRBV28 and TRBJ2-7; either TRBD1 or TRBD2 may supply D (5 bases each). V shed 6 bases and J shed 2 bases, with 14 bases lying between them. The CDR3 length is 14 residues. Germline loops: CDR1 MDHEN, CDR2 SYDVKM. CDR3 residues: CASRLGDGPYEQYF. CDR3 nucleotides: TGTGCCAGCAGACTCGGGGACGGACCCTACGAGCAGTACTTC.